This T cell receptor (beta chain) was captured in a study of blood T cell repertoires in COVID-19. Study summary: Specimens from acute and convalescent COVID-19 originated in the United States, Italy and Spain. PBMCs, B-cell-depleted T cells, or T cells provided the cDNA or gDNA that made up the material.

In the original workflow: By means of reference gene primer amplification, nucleated cell counts were estimated. Clones were sequenced by immunoSEQ multiplex PCR, and TCRdb holds only the in-frame ones, with some missing. V, J and clone size are taken as reported in that table, and D and trimming were inferred from the DNA itself. This sample has approximately 90,000 clones, with around 85% found just once. Sequenced input: peripheral blood. This sequence originates from an elderly man with acute or convalescent COVID-19.

CDR3 protein: CASSQEVGGETQYF. CDR3 DNA sequence: TGTGCCAGCAGCCAAGAGGTGGGAGGGGAGACCCAGTACTTC. This chain connects TRBV3-1 (or the pseudogene TRBV3-2) to TRBJ2-5, with 7 bases lining up with TRBD2. Germline CDR1 LGHDT, CDR2 YNNKEL (reference sequence). V trimming: 0 bases; J trimming: 5 bases; junction bases outside the gene matches: 3. There are 14 residues in the CDR3.